The 2 T cell receptor beta chains in this list originate from one sample, sequenced in a study of T cell responses to AZD1222 COVID-19 vaccine. Profiling relied on immunoSEQ multiplex PCR, and the TCRdb table lists in-frame clones only, not all of them. Here the sample spans approximately 84,000 clones, around 85% being singletons. The specimen was peripheral blood, collected 28 days after the second AZD1222 dose. These receptors all come from an adult who received the AZD1222 COVID-19 vaccine.

The J gene is TRBJ2-3, the V gene TRBV30; no firm D call. The ends were cut back, 0 bases at V and 5 bases at J, with 3 bases in the middle. The germline V gene has CDR1 GTSNPN and CDR2 SVGIG (reference sequence). This CDR3 has 11 residues. CDR3 amino acids: CAWSVQDTQYF. The CDR3 coding sequence is TGTGCCTGGAGTGTACAAGATACGCAGTATTTT. Supplemented by reference TRBV30 and TRBJ2-3, the full variable domain reads SQTIHQWPATLVQPVGSPLSLECTVEGTSNPNLYWYRQAAGRGLQLLFYSVGIGQISSEVPQNLSASRPQDRQFILSSKKLLLSDSGFYLCAWSVQDTQYFGPGTRLTVL.

The chain couples TRBV7-9 to TRBJ2-7, with TRBD1 identical over 9 bases. This CDR3 contains 14 residues. Germline CDR1 SEHNR, CDR2 FQNEAQ (reference sequence). The ends lost 5 bases at V and 3 bases at J; junction bases unmatched: 5. CDR3 coding DNA: TGTGCCAGCAGCCCCGGGACAGGGCACTACGAGCAGTACTTC. As protein: CASSPGTGHYEQYF.